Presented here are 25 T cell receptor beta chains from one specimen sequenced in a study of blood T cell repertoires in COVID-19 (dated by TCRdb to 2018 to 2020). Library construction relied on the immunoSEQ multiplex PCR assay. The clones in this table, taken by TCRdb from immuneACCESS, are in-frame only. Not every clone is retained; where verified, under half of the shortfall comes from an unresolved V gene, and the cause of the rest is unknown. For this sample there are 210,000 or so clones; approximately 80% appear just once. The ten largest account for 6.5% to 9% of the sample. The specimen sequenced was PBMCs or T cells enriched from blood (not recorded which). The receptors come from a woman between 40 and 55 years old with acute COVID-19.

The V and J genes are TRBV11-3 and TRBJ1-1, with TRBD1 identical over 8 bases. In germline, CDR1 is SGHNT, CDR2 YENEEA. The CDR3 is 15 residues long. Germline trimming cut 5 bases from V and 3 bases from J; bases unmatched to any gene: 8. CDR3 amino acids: CASSLTGGLHTEAFF. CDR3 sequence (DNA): TGTGCCAGCAGCCTTACAGGGGGGCTTCACACTGAAGCTTTCTTT.

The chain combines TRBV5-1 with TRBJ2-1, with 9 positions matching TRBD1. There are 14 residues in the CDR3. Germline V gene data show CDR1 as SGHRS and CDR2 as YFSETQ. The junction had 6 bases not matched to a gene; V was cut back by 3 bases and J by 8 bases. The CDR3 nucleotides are TGCGCCAGCAGCTCGGGACAGGGTACCGATGAGCAGTTCTTC. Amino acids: CASSSGQGTDEQFF.

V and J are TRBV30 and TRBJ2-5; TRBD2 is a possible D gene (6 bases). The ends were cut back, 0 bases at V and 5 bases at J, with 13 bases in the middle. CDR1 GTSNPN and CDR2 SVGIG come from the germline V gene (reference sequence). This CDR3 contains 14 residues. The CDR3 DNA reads TGTGCCTGGAGTGTCCGTCGCGGGGTGGAGACCCAGTACTTC. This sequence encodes CAWSVRRGVETQYF.

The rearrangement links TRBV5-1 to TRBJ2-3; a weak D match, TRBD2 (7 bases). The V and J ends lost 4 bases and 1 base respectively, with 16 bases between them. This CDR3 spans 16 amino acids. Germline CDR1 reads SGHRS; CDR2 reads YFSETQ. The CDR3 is CASSPGGGFGTDTQYF. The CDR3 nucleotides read TGCGCCAGCAGCCCTGGGGGGGGCTTTGGCACAGATACGCAGTATTTT.

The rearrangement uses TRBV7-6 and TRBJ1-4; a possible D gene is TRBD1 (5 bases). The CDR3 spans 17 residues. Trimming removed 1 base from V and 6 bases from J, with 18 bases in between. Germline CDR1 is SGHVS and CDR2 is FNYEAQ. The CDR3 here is CASSLGALGVDDEKLFF. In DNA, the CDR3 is TGTGCCAGCAGCTTAGGAGCCCTAGGGGTCGACGATGAAAAACTGTTTTTT. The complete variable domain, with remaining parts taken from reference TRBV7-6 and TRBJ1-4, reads GAGVSQSPRYKVTKRGQDVALRCDPISGHVSLYWYRQALGQGPEFLTYFNYEAQQDKSGLPNDRFSAERPEGSISTLTIQRTEQRDSAMYRCASSLGALGVDDEKLFFGSGTQLSVL.

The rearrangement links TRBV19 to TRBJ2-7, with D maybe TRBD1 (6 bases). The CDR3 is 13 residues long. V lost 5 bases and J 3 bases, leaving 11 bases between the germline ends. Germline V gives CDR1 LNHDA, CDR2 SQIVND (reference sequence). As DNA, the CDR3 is TGTGCCAGTAGTCTCAGGGGTGGCTACGAGCAGTACTTC. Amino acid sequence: CASSLRGGYEQYF.

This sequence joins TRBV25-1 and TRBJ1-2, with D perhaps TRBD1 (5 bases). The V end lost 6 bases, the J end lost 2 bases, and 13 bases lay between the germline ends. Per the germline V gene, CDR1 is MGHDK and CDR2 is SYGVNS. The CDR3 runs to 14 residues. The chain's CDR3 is CASSALDSNYGYTF. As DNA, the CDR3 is TGTGCCAGCAGCGCTCTTGACAGCAACTATGGCTACACCTTC.

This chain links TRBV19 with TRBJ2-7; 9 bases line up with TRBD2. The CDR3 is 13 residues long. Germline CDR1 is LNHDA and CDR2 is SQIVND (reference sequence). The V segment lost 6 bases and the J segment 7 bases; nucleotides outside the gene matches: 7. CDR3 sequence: CASSLAGTEEQYF. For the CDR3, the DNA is TGTGCCAGTAGCCTAGCGGGGACTGAGGAGCAGTACTTC.

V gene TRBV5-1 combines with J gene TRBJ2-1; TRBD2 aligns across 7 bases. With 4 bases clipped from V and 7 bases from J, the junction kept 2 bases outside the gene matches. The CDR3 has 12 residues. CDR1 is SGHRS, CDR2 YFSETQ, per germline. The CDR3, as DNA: TGCGCCAGCAGCCAGGGACTAAATGAGCAGTTCTTC. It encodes CASSQGLNEQFF.

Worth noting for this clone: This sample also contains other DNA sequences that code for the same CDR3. Here the CDR3 reads CASSLPSGMNNEQFF. Here the CDR3 DNA reads TGTGCCAGCAGTTTACCTAGCGGGATGAACAATGAGCAGTTCTTC. The chain uses TRBV28 and TRBJ2-1, with 9 bases lining up with TRBD2. The V and J ends lost 2 bases and 5 bases, in that order; junction bases with no gene match: 4. CDR1 is MDHEN and CDR2 is SYDVKM in the germline V gene. The CDR3 has 15 residues.

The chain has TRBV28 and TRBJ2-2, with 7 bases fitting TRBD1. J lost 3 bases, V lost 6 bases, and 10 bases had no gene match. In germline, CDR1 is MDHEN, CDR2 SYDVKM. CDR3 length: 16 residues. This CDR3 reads CASRPPDRVDTGELFF. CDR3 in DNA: TGTGCCAGCAGACCACCCGACAGGGTGGACACCGGGGAGCTGTTTTTT.

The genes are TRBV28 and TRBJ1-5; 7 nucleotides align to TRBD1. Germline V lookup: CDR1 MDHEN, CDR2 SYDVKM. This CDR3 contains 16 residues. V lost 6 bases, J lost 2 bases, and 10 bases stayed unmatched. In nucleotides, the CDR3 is TGTGCCAGCAGGAGGGGGCGAGGGTACGGCAATCAGCCCCAGCATTTT. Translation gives CASRRGRGYGNQPQHF.

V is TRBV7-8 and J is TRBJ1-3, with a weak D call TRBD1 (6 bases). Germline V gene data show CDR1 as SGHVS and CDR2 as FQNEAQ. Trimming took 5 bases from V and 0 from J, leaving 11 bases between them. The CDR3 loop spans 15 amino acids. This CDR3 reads CASSQDSNSGNTIYF. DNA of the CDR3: TGTGCCAGCAGCCAGGACAGTAACTCTGGAAACACCATATATTTT.

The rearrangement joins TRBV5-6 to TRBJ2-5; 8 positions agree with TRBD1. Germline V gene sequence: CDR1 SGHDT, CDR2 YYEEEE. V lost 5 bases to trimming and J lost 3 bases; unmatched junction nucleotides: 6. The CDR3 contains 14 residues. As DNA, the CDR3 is TGTGCCAGCAGTTCGACGACAGGGGAAGAGACCCAGTACTTC. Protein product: CASSSTTGEETQYF.

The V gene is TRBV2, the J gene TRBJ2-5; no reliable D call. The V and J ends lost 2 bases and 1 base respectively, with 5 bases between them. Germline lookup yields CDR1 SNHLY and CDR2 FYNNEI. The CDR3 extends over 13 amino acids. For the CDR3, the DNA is TGTGCCAGCAGTGAACAGGCCCAAGAGACCCAGTACTTC. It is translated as CASSEQAQETQYF. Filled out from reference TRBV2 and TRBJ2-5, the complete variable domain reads EPEVTQTPSHQVTQMGQEVILRCVPISNHLYFYWYRQILGQKVEFLVSFYNNEISEKSEIFDDQFSVERPDGSNFTLKIRSTKLEDSAMYFCASSEQAQETQYFGPGTRLLVL.

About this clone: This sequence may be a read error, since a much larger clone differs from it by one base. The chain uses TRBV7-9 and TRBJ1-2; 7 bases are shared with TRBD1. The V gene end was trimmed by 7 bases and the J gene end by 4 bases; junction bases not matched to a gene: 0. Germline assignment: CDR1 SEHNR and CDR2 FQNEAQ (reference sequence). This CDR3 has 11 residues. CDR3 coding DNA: TGTGCCAGCACAGGGGGCTATGGCTACACCTTC. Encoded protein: CASTGGYGYTF.

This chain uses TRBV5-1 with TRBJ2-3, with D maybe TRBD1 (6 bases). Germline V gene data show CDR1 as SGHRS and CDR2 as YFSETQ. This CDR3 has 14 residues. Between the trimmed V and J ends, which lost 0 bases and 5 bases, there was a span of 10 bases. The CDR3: CASSLDLQGDTQYF. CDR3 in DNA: TGCGCCAGCAGCTTGGACTTACAGGGAGATACGCAGTATTTT.

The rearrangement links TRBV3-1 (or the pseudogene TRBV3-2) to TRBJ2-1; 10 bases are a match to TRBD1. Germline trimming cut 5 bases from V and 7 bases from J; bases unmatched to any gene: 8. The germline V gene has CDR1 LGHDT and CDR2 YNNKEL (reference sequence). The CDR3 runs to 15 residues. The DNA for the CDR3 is TGTGCCAGCAGCTCCGGGACAGGGGAGGGAAATGAGCAGTTCTTC. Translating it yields CASSSGTGEGNEQFF.

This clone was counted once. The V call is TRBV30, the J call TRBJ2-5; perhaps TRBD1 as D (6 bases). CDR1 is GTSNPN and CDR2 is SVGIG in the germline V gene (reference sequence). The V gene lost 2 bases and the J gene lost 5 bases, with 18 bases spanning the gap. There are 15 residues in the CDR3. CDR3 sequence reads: CAWSLLRGVGETQYF. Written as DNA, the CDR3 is TGTGCCTGGAGTCTTCTCAGGGGCGTAGGTGAGACCCAGTACTTC.

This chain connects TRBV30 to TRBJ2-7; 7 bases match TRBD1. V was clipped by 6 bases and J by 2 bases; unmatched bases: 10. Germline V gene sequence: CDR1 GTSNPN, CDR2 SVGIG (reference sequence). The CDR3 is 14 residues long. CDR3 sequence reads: CACINRQGPYEQYF. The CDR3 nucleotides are TGTGCCTGCATAAACCGACAGGGACCCTACGAGCAGTACTTC.

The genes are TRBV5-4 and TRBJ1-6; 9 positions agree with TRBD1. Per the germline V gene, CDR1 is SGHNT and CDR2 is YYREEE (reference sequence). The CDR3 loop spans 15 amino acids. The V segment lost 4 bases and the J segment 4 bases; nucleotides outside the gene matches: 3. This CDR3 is CASSRDRDYNSPLHF. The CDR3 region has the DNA TGTGCCAGCAGCAGGGACAGGGATTATAATTCACCCCTCCACTTT.

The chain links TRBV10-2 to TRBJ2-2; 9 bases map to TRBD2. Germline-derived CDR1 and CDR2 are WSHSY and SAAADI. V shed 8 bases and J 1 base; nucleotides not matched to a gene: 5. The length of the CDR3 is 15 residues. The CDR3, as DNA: TGCGCCAGCCGGACTAGCGAGGTGAACACCGGGGAGCTGTTTTTT. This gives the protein CASRTSEVNTGELFF.

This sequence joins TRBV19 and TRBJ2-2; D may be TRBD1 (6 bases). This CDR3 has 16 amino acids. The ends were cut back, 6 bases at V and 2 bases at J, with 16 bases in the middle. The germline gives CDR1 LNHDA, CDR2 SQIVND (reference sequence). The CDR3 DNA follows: TGTGCCAGTAGATCCGGGACACAGATAAACACCGGGGAGCTGTTTTTT. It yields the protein CASRSGTQINTGELFF.

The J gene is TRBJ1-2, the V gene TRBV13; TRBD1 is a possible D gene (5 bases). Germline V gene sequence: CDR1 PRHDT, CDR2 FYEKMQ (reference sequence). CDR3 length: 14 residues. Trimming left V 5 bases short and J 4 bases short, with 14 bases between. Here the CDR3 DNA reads TGTGCCAGCAGCAGCAGCCGGGGGATCTATGGCTACACCTTC. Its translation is CASSSSRGIYGYTF.

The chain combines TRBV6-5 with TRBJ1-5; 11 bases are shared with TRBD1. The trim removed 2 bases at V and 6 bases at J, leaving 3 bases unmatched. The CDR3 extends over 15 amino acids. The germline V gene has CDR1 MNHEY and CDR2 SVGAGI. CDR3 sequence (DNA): TGTGCCAGCAGTTACGGGACAGGGGGAGGTCAGCCCCAGCATTTT. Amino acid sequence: CASSYGTGGGQPQHF.